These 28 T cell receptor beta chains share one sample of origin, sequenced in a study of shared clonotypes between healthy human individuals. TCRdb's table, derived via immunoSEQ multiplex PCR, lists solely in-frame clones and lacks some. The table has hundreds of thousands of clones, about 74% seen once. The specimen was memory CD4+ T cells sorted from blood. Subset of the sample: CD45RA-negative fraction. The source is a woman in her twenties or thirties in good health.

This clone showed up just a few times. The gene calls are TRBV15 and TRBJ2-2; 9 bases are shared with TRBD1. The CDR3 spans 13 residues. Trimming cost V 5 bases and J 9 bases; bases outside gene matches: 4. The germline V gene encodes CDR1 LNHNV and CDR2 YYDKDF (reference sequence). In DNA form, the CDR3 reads TGTGCCACCAGCGCGGACAGGGGCCGGGAGCTGTTTTTT. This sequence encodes CATSADRGRELFF.

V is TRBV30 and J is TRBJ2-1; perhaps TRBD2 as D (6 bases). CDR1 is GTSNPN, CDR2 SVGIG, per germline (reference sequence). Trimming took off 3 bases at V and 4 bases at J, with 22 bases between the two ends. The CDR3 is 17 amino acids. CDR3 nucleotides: TGTGCCTGGAGGGGCAGAGCGGGCCCGGAGGCTTACAATGAGCAGTTCTTC. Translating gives CAWRGRAGPEAYNEQFF.

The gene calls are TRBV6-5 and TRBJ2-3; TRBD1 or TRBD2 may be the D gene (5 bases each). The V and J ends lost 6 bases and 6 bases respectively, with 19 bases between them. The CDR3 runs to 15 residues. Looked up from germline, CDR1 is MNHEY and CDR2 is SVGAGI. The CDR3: CASSFQQGRRDTQYF. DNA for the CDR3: TGTGCCAGCAGCTTTCAGCAGGGCAGGAGGGATACGCAGTATTTT.

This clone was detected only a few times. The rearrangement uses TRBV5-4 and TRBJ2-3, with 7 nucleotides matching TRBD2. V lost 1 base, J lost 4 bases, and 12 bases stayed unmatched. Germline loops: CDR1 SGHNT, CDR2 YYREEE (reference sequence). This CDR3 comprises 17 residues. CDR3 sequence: CASSLLGGSGHADTQYF. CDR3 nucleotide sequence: TGTGCCAGCAGCTTGTTAGGCGGGAGCGGTCATGCAGATACGCAGTATTTT.

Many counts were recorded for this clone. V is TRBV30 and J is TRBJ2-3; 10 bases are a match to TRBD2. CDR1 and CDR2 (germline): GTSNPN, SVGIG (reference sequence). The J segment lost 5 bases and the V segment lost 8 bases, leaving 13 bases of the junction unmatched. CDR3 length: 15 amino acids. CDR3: CAGKPAGGVRDTQYF. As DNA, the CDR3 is TGTGCCGGAAAACCAGCGGGAGGGGTGAGAGATACGCAGTATTTT.

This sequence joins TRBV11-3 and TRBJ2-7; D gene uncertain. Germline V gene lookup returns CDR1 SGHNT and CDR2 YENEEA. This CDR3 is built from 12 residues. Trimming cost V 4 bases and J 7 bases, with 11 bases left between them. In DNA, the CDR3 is TGTGCCAGCAGCTCGTCCAAAGGGGAGCAGTACTTC. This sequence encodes CASSSSKGEQYF.

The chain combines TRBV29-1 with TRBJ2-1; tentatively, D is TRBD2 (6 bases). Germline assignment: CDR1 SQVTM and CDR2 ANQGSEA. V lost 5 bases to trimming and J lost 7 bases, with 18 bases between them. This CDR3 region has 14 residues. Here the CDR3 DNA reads TGCAGCGTTTACCCTCGAGGGACTGAAAATGAGCAGTTCTTC. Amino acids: CSVYPRGTENEQFF.

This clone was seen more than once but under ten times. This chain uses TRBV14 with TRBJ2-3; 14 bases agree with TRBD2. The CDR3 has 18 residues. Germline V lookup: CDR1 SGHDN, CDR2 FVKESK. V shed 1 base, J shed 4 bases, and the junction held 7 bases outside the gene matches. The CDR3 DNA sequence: TGTGCCAGCAGCCAAGTCCTGGGACTAGCGGGAGAGGCAGATACGCAGTATTTT. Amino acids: CASSQVLGLAGEADTQYF. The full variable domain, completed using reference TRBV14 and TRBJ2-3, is EAGVTQFPSHSVIEKGQTVTLRCDPISGHDNLYWYRRVMGKEIKFLLHFVKESKQDESGMPNNRFLAERTGGTYSTLKVQPAELEDSGVYFCASSQVLGLAGEADTQYFGPGTRLTVL.

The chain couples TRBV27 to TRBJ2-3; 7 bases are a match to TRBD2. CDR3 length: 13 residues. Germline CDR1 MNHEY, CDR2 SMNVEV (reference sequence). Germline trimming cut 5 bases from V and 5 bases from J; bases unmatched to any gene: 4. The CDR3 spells CASSAGDRDTQYF. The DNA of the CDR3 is TGTGCCAGCAGTGCGGGGGATAGAGATACGCAGTATTTT.

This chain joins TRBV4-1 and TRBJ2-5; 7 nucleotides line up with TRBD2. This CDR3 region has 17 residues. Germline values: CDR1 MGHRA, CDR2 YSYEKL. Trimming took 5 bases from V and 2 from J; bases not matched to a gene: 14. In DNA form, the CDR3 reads TGCGCCAGCAGCATTATTTCACTGGGACTAACACAAGAGACCCAGTACTTC. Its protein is CASSIISLGLTQETQYF.

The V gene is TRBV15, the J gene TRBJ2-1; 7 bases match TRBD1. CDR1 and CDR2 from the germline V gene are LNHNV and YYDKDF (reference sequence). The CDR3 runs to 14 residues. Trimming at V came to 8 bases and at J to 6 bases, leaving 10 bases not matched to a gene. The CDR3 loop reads CATETGSLGNEQFF. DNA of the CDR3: TGTGCCACCGAGACAGGGTCATTAGGCAATGAGCAGTTCTTC.

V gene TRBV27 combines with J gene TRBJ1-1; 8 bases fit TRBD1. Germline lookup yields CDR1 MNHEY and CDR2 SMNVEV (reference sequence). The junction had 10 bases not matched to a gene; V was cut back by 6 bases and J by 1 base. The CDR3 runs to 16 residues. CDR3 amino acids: CASSDHQGAGNTEAFF. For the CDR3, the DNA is TGTGCCAGCAGCGATCACCAGGGGGCGGGGAACACTGAAGCTTTCTTT.

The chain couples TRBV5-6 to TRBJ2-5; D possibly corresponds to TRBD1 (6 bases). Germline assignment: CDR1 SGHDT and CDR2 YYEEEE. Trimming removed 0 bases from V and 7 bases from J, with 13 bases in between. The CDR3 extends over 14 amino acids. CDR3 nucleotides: TGTGCCAGCAGCTTGGCGGCAGGGGAAGGGACCCAGTACTTC. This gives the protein CASSLAAGEGTQYF. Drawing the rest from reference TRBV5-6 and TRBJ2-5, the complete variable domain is DAGVTQSPTHLIKTRGQQVTLRCSPKSGHDTVSWYQQALGQGPQFIFQYYEEEERQRGNFPDRFSGHQFPNYSSELNVNALLLGDSALYLCASSLAAGEGTQYFGPGTRLLVL.

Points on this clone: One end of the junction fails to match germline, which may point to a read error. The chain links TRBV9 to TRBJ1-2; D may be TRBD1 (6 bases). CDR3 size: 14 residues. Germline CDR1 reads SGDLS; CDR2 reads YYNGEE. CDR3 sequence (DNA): TGTGCCGGCAGCGTAGGGGGGGAGAACTATGGCTACACCTTC. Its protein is CAGSVGGENYGYTF.

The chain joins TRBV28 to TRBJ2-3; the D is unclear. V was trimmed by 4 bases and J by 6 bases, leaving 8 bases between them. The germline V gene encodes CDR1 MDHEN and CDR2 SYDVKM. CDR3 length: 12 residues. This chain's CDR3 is CASSSTTDTQYF. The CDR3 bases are TGTGCCAGCAGTTCCACTACGGATACGCAGTATTTT.

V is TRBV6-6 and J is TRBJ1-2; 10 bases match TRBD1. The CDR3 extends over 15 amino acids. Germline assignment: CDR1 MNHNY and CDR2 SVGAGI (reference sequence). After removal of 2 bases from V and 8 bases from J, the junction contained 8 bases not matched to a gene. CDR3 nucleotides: TGTGCCAGCAGTTACAACGCGGGACAGGGGATGGGCTACACCTTC. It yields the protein CASSYNAGQGMGYTF.

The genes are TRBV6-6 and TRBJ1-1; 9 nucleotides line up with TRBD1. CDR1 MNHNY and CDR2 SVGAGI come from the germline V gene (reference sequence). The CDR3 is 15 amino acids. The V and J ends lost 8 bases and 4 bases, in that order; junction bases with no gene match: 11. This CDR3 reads CASRPRTGVGTEAFF. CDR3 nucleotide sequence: TGTGCCAGCCGCCCCAGGACAGGGGTGGGCACTGAAGCTTTCTTT.

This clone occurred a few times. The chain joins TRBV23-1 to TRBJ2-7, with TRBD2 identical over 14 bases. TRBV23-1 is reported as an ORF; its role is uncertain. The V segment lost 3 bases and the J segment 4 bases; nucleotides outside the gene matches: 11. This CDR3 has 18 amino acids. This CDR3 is CASSQPWEGLAGEYEQYF. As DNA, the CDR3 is TGCGCCAGCAGTCAGCCTTGGGAGGGACTAGCGGGAGAATACGAGCAGTACTTC.

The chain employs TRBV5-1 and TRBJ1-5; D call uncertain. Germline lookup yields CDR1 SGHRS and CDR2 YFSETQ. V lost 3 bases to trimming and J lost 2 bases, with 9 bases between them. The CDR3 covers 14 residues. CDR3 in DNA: TGCGCCAGCAGCTCGGGAGAGGGCAATCAGCCCCAGCATTTT. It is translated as CASSSGEGNQPQHF.

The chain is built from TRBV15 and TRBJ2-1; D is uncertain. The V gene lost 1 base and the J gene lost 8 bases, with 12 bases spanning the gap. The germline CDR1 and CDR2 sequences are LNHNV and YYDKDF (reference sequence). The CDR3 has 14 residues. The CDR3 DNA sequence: TGTGCCACCAGCAGAGGTAGTGAATCCTATGAGCAGTTCTTC. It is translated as CATSRGSESYEQFF.

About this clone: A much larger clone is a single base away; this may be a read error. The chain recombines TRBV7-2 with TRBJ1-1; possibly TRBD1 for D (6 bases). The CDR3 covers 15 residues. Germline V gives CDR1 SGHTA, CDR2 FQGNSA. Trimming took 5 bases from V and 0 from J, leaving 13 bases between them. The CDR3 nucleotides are TGTGCCAGCAGCCTCGGACAGAACATGAACACTGAAGCTTTCTTT. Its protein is CASSLGQNMNTEAFF.

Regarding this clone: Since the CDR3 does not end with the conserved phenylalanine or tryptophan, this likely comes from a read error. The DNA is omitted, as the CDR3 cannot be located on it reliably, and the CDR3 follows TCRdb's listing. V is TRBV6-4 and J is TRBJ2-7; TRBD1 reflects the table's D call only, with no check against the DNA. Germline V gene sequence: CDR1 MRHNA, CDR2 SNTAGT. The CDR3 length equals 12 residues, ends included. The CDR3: CASSDPGTGRFG.

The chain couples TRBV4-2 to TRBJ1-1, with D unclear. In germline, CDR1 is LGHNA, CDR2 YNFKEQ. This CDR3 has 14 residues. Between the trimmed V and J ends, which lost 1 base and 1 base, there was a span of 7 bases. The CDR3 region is CASSQGPQNTEAFF. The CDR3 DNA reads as TGTGCCAGCAGCCAAGGCCCACAGAACACTGAAGCTTTCTTT.

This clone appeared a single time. The CDR3 sequence is CASSGRAVNTDTQYF. In DNA, the CDR3 is TGTGCCAGCAGTGGGAGGGCCGTTAACACAGATACGCAGTATTTT. V gene TRBV28 combines with J gene TRBJ2-3; 7 positions agree with TRBD2. The length of the CDR3 is 15 residues. Germline V CDR1 and CDR2: MDHEN, SYDVKM. With 5 bases clipped from V and 2 bases from J, the junction kept 7 bases outside the gene matches.

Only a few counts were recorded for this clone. CDR3 in amino acids: CASSQDRADYNEQFF. CDR3 DNA: TGTGCCAGCAGCCAGGACAGGGCCGACTACAATGAGCAGTTCTTC. The chain links TRBV7-3 to TRBJ2-1, with 8 bases that match TRBD1. Trimming removed 5 bases from V and 3 bases from J; junction bases left unmatched: 6. The germline gives CDR1 SGHTA, CDR2 FQGTGA. The CDR3 has 15 residues.

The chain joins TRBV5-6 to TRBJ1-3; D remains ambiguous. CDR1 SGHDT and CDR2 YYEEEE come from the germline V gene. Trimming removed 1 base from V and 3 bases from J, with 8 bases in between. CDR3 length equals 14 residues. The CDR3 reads CASSLSSVGNTIYF. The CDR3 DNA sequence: TGTGCCAGCAGCTTGAGCTCTGTTGGAAACACCATATATTTT. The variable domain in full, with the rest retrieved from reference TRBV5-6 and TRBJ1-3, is DAGVTQSPTHLIKTRGQQVTLRCSPKSGHDTVSWYQQALGQGPQFIFQYYEEEERQRGNFPDRFSGHQFPNYSSELNVNALLLGDSALYLCASSLSSVGNTIYFGEGSWLTVV.

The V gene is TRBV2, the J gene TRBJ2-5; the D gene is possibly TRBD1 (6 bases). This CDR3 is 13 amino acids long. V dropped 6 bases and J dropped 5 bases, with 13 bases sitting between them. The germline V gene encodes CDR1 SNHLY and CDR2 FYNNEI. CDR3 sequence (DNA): TGTGCCAGCAGCACAGGGTTGGGGGAGACCCAGTACTTC. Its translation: CASSTGLGETQYF.

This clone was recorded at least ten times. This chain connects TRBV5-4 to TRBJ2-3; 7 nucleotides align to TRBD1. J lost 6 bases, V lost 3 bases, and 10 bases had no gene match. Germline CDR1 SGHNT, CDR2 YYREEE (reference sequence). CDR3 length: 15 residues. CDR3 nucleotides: TGTGCCAGCAGCTGGTCGGGACAGCCCATGGATACGCAGTATTTT. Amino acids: CASSWSGQPMDTQYF.